Listed here are 8 T cell receptor beta chains from one sample, sequenced in a study of CD8+ T cells in alopecia areata. Extracted from the samples, RNA was reverse transcribed into cDNA to serve as the sequencing template. The table came from immunoSEQ multiplex PCR; TCRdb's copy has only in-frame clones and leaves some out. This sample has roughly 150,000 clones, with less than 65% found just once. Specimen: CD8+ T cells sorted from blood, collected at week 0. The receptors originated from a human donor with alopecia areata.

V usage is TRBV27 and J usage is TRBJ1-5; D is ambiguous. This CDR3 has 13 amino acids. With 5 bases removed from V and 5 bases from J, the gap between germline ends came to 10 bases. Germline V lookup: CDR1 MNHEY, CDR2 SMNVEV (reference sequence). The CDR3 DNA follows: TGTGCCAGCAGTGACTTGGGAGATCAGCCCCAGCATTTT. It translates to CASSDLGDQPQHF.

The gene calls are TRBV6-5 and TRBJ2-3; TRBD2 is a possible D gene (6 bases). The V gene lost 7 bases and the J gene lost 3 bases, with 11 bases spanning the gap. The CDR3 length is 13 residues. Germline V gives CDR1 MNHEY, CDR2 SVGAGI. The CDR3, as DNA: TGTGCCAGCACCCAGGAGGGGACAGATACGCAGTATTTT. It translates to CASTQEGTDTQYF.

This clone was detected only once. The chain links TRBV30 to TRBJ2-2; D perhaps matches TRBD2 (6 bases). The CDR3 is made up of 13 amino acids. Germline CDR1 is GTSNPN and CDR2 is SVGIG (reference sequence). Trimming cost V 4 bases and J 6 bases, with 12 bases left between them. This CDR3 is CAWNQGGSGELFF. The CDR3 nucleotides are TGTGCCTGGAACCAGGGAGGTTCCGGGGAGCTGTTTTTT.

This rearrangement joins TRBV9 to TRBJ2-5; the D is unclear. The CDR3 contains 13 residues. CDR1 is SGDLS, CDR2 YYNGEE, per germline. Trimming removed 4 bases from V and 4 bases from J, with 11 bases in between. CDR3 bases: TGTGCCAGCAGCTCAAATCGACCAGAGACCCAGTACTTC. Its protein product is CASSSNRPETQYF.

The V gene is TRBV4-3, the J gene TRBJ2-3; 8 bases line up with TRBD2. CDR3 length: 16 amino acids. Trimming at V came to 0 bases and at J to 2 bases, leaving 4 bases not matched to a gene. Germline-derived CDR1 and CDR2 are LGHNA and YSLEER. CDR3 sequence: CASSQDLGGATDTQYF. The CDR3 DNA follows: TGCGCCAGCAGCCAAGATCTCGGGGGGGCCACAGATACGCAGTATTTT.

J is TRBJ1-5 and V is TRBV6-6, with no clear D. The V end lost 4 bases, the J end lost 1 base, and 14 bases lay between the germline ends. Germline CDR1 MNHNY, CDR2 SVGAGI (reference sequence). The CDR3 is 16 residues long. CDR3 sequence: CASSLWSPGSNQPQHF. The CDR3, as DNA: TGTGCCAGCAGTTTATGGTCCCCGGGAAGCAATCAGCCCCAGCATTTT.

This clone was counted between two and nine times. The chain has TRBV27 and TRBJ2-7, with D perhaps matching TRBD1 (6 bases). Trimming pared 5 bases from V and 2 bases from J, leaving 10 bases between. This CDR3 region has 13 residues. The germline V gene encodes CDR1 MNHEY and CDR2 SMNVEV (reference sequence). Written as DNA, the CDR3 is TGTGCCAGCAGTAGACAGGTAGCCTACGAGCAGTACTTC. Residues: CASSRQVAYEQYF.

The genes are TRBV6-9 and TRBJ2-4; D gene ambiguous. Germline-derived CDR1 and CDR2 are MNHGY and SVAAGI. The CDR3 sequence is 12 residues long. Between the trimmed V and J ends, which lost 4 bases and 8 bases, there was a span of 9 bases. CDR3 residues: CASSSPVDIQYF. The CDR3 DNA reads TGTGCCAGCAGTTCGCCCGTTGACATTCAGTACTTC.